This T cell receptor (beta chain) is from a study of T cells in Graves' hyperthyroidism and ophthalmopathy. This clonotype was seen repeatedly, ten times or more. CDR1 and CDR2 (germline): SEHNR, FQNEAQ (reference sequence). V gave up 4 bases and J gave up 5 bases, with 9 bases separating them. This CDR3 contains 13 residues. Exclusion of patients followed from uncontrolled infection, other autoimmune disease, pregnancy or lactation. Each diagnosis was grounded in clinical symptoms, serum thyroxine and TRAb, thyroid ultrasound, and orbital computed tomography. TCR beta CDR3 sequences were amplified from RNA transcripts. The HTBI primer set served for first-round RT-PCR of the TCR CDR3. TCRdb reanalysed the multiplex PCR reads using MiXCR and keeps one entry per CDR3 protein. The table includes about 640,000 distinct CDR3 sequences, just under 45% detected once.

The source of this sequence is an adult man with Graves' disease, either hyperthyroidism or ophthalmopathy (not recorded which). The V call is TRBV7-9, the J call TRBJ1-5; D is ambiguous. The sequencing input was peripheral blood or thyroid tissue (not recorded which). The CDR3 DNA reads TGTGCCAGCAGCTCGGAGACCGATCAGCCCCAGCATTTT. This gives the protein CASSSETDQPQHF.